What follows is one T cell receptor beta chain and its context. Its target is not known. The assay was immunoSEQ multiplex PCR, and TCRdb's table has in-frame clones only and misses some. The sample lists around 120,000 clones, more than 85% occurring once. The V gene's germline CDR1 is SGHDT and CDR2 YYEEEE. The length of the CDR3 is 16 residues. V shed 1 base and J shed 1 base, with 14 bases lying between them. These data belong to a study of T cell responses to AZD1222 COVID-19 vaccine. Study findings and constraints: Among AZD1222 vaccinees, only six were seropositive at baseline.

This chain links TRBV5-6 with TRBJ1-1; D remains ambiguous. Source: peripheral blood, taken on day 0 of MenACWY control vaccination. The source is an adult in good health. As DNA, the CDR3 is TGTGCCAGCAGCTTGATTGCGAGTAAGGCGAACACTGAAGCTTTCTTT. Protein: CASSLIASKANTEAFF.